Listed below are T cell receptor beta chains from one sample, sequenced in a study of blood T cell repertoires in COVID-19. Measured with immunoSEQ multiplex PCR; TCRdb has only the in-frame clones, and not every one. The repertoire includes roughly 280,000 clones, 87% of them detected once, and over 2% sits in the top ten. Input material: peripheral blood. Receptors were obtained from a woman aged 45-65 years who had recovered from COVID-19. The CDR3 runs from the conserved cysteine through the conserved F or W. A D gene is named only where the DNA matches it firmly. The size field is filled for only some rows; it gives once, few, many or a size class.

TRBJ1-1 | few | 16 | NA | TRBV19 | TGTGCCGCGACCCCGCGGGGAAAACGCATGAACACTGAAGCTTTCTTT | CAATPRGKRMNTEAFF
TRBJ2-3 | NA | 16 | TRBD1 | TRBV6-5 | TGTGCCAGCAGTTATTTGGGACAGGGAAGCACAGATACGCAGTATTTT | CASSYLGQGSTDTQYF
TRBJ2-3 | NA | 16 | TRBD2 | TRBV5-1 | TGCGCCAGCAGCTCTCTAGCGGGGGGTTACACAGATACGCAGTATTTT | CASSSLAGGYTDTQYF
TRBJ2-3 | NA | 14 | NA | TRBV3-1/TRBV3-2 | TGTGCCAGCAGCCCCCAGCGGACCTATGGTACGCAGTATTTT | CASSPQRTYGTQYF
TRBJ2-2 | NA | 15 | TRBD1 | TRBV28 | TGTGCCAGCAGTACATCGGGACAGGGGGCCGGGGAGCTGTTTTTT | CASSTSGQGAGELFF
TRBJ2-5 | NA | 16 | TRBD2 | TRBV7-2 | TGTGCCAGCAGCTTCTTTCGCCCGGGAGGAGGAGAGACCCAGTACTTC | CASSFFRPGGGETQYF
TRBJ1-4 | NA | 18 | TRBD1 | TRBV18 | TGTGCCAGCTCACGCGGACAGGGGGCCTGGGCAACTAATGAAAAACTGTTTTTT | CASSRGQGAWATNEKLFF
TRBJ2-7 | NA | 15 | TRBD1 | TRBV6-5 | TGTGCCAGCAGTTACGCCCGGGACAGGGGGCTAGAGCAGTACTTC | CASSYARDRGLEQYF
TRBJ1-1 | NA | 12 | NA | TRBV29-1 | TGCAGCGTTGAAGTACCCGGGGGTGAAGCTTTCTTT | CSVEVPGGEAFF
TRBJ2-3 | NA | 19 | TRBD2 | TRBV24-1 | TGTGCCACCAGTGATTATGTGGGGAGAGGCGGGAGGCCACGGGATACGCAGTATTTT | CATSDYVGRGGRPRDTQYF
TRBJ1-2 | NA | 15 | NA | TRBV7-9 | TGTGCCAGCACCCCAAACCTGGGGGGTTCCTATGGCTACACCTTC | CASTPNLGGSYGYTF
TRBJ2-3 | once | 11 | NA | TRBV19 | TGTGCCAGTAGTATGGGGAGAGGGCAGTATTTT | CASSMGRGQYF
TRBJ2-2 | NA | 17 | TRBD2 | TRBV2 | TGTGCCAGCAGGAGGACTAGCGGGAGCCAAGCCACCGGGGAGCTGTTTTTT | CASRRTSGSQATGELFF
TRBJ2-2 | once | 22 | TRBD1 | TRBV3-1/TRBV3-2 | TGTGCCAGCAGCCAAGCCCCCACTGGACAGGGGGCCCGGGGCCGGGGGACCGGGGAGCTGTTTTTT | CASSQAPTGQGARGRGTGELFF
TRBJ2-7 | once | 17 | TRBD2 | TRBV5-8 | TGTGCCAGCAGCTTTACCGGGACTAGCGGGAGGGCCTACGAGCAGTACTTC | CASSFTGTSGRAYEQYF
TRBJ1-1 | NA | 14 | NA | TRBV25-1 | TGTGCCAGCAGTGAACAGGATATGAACACTGAAGCTTTCTTT | CASSEQDMNTEAFF
TRBJ1-3 | NA | 15 | TRBD1 | TRBV6-5 | TGTGCCAGCAGTTACGACAGGGGAGATGGAAACACCATATATTTT | CASSYDRGDGNTIYF
TRBJ2-3 | NA | 17 | TRBD2 | TRBV5-1 | TGCGCCAGCAGCCCAGGACTAGAACGGAGCAGAACAGATACGCAGTATTTT | CASSPGLERSRTDTQYF
TRBJ1-1 | NA | 17 | TRBD1 | TRBV28 | TGTGCCAGCAGTTTATGGGGGACAGCCGCGGGAAACACTGAAGCTTTCTTT | CASSLWGTAAGNTEAFF
TRBJ1-2 | NA | 14 | TRBD1 | TRBV5-1 | TGCGCCAGCAGCTTTACAGGGGAGTCGGGTGGCTACACCTTC | CASSFTGESGGYTF
TRBJ1-2 | NA | 15 | NA | TRBV5-1 | TGCGCCAGCAGCTTGACTGGGCAGGGCCTCAATGGCTACACCTTC | CASSLTGQGLNGYTF
TRBJ2-5 | NA | 17 | TRBD1 | TRBV3-1/TRBV3-2 | TGTGCCAGCAGCCAAGAGGTAGCAGGGGGCGCATTAGAGACCCAGTACTTC | CASSQEVAGGALETQYF
TRBJ2-3 | NA | 14 | TRBD2 | TRBV4-1 | TGCGCCCTGCTGGAGCGGGAGCACACAGATACGCAGTATTTT | CALLEREHTDTQYF
TRBJ2-1 | NA | 16 | NA | TRBV9 | TGTGCCAGCAGCGTAGCTCCGGGGGTCTCCTACAATGAGCAGTTCTTC | CASSVAPGVSYNEQFF
TRBJ1-2 | NA | 15 | TRBD1 | TRBV4-2 | TGTGCCAGCAGCCAAGATCGGACAGGGGCCTATGGCTACACCTTC | CASSQDRTGAYGYTF
TRBJ1-5 | NA | 15 | NA | TRBV6-1 | TGTGCCAGCAGTGAAGAAGGACAGCTGAATCAGCCCCAGCATTTT | CASSEEGQLNQPQHF
TRBJ2-3 | NA | 16 | NA | TRBV6-2/TRBV6-3 | TGTGCCAGCAGTTACTCGGGGATAGGGGCCACAGATACGCAGTATTTT | CASSYSGIGATDTQYF
TRBJ1-1 | NA | 17 | TRBD1 | TRBV5-5 | TGTGCCAGCAGCTTGTCCCGTACGACAGGGGGGAACACTGAAGCTTTCTTT | CASSLSRTTGGNTEAFF
TRBJ2-6 | NA | 17 | NA | TRBV19 | TGTGCCAGTAGTATCCAGCGGGTATACTCTGGGGCCAACGTCCTGACTTTC | CASSIQRVYSGANVLTF
TRBJ2-7 | many | 16 | TRBD1 | TRBV6-2/TRBV6-3 | TGTGCCAGCAGTTCCATCCACAGTAGGGGGCGAGACGAGCAGTACTTC | CASSSIHSRGRDEQYF
TRBJ1-1 | NA | 14 | NA | TRBV9 | TGTGCCAGCTCCCGTATGGGCTCCGACACTGAAGCTTTCTTT | CASSRMGSDTEAFF
TRBJ1-1 | once | 15 | NA | TRBV5-4 | TGTGCCAGCAGCTTGGTTGGGCAGGGGCCAACTGAAGCTTTCTTT | CASSLVGQGPTEAFF
TRBJ2-3 | NA | 14 | NA | TRBV6-5 | TGTGCCAGCAGTTACTCAGGGGGTCAGGGTACGCAGTATTTT | CASSYSGGQGTQYF
TRBJ2-7 | NA | 16 | TRBD1 | TRBV9 | TGTGCCAGCAGCGCAATGTCGGACAGGGGGCGAGGGGAGCAGTACTTC | CASSAMSDRGRGEQYF
TRBJ2-1 | few | 18 | TRBD2 | TRBV11-2 | TGTGCCAGCAGCCCTACCGGAGCTAGCGGGAGGCCCTACAATGAGCAGTTCTTC | CASSPTGASGRPYNEQFF
TRBJ2-7 | NA | 15 | TRBD1 | TRBV27 | TGTGCCAGCAGTTTAAAGGGACAGGGGACCTACGAGCAGTACTTC | CASSLKGQGTYEQYF
TRBJ1-4 | NA | 16 | TRBD1 | TRBV30 | TGTGCCTTGAACGTACCGGACAGGGGGAGAAATGAAAAACTGTTTTTT | CALNVPDRGRNEKLFF
TRBJ1-4 | NA | 11 | NA | TRBV6-5 | TGTGCCAGCAGTCGCGGGGGGAAACTGTTTTTT | CASSRGGKLFF
TRBJ1-2 | once | 13 | NA | TRBV13 | TGTGCCAGCAGCGGAGGCCGGAACTATGGCTACACCTTC | CASSGGRNYGYTF
TRBJ1-2 | NA | 15 | NA | TRBV6-1 | TGTGCCAGCAGTGATAAATTCAGGGAGGGCTATGGCTACACCTTC | CASSDKFREGYGYTF
TRBJ1-2 | NA | 16 | NA | TRBV6-5 | TGTGCCAGCAGTTCTCCGACCGAGGTCAAGGCGCATGGCTACACCTTC | CASSSPTEVKAHGYTF
TRBJ1-1 | NA | 14 | NA | TRBV19 | TGTGCCAGTAGTATGCCCTCGGCGGCTATAGAAGCTTTCTTT | CASSMPSAAIEAFF
TRBJ1-3 | NA | 15 | NA | TRBV4-1 | TGCGCCAGCAGCCAAGAACGCGGATCTGGAAACACCATATATTTT | CASSQERGSGNTIYF
TRBJ2-7 | NA | 13 | TRBD2 | TRBV7-2 | TGTGCCAGCAGCTGGGGGGGTTCCTACGAGCAGTACTTC | CASSWGGSYEQYF
TRBJ2-1 | NA | 16 | TRBD2 | TRBV9 | TGTGCCAGCAGCGTAGATAGCGGGAGAGGAATCAATGAGCGGTTCTTC | CASSVDSGRGINERFF
TRBJ2-3 | few | 12 | NA | TRBV10-3 | TGTGCCATCAGTGAGGCCGCGGATACGCAGTATTTT | CAISEAADTQYF
TRBJ1-2 | NA | 16 | NA | TRBV2 | TGTGCCAGCAGTGATCGGTTTGGGACACCCAACTATGGCTACACCTTC | CASSDRFGTPNYGYTF
TRBJ1-1 | NA | 16 | TRBD1 | TRBV6-1 | TGTGCCAGCAGTGATCGCGGGGGACAGGGGCTTACTGAAGCTTTCTTT | CASSDRGGQGLTEAFF
TRBJ2-5 | NA | 14 | NA | TRBV28 | NA | CASSSSDTAYEQYF
TRBJ1-1 | NA | 13 | TRBD1 | TRBV5-1 | TGCGCCAGCAGCCCGGGGACAGACCCTGGGGGGTTCTTT | CASSPGTDPGGFF